This T cell receptor (beta chain) was identified during a study of T cell repertoires in cytomegalovirus infection. The wider study: Use of recently identified HLA-C-restricted and well-studied HLA-B-restricted CMV epitopes was part of the study. Public TCR beta signatures provided an indication of both CMV infection and a matching HLA type. Study conclusions and caveats: Dominating the ex vivo response were HLA-C-restricted CMV-specific TCR beta clonotypes.

A few counts support this clonotype. Its antigen is unidentified. TCRdb fed the reads into MiXCR, producing one record per CDR3 protein. The top ten clones hold around 20% of a sample with about 280,000 distinct CDR3 sequences, under 25% of them seen once. The CDR3 contains 15 residues. Germline V lookup: CDR1 MNHEY, CDR2 SMNVEV (reference sequence). V dropped 2 bases and J dropped 5 bases, with 12 bases sitting between them. The source of this sequence is a human donor in good health (CMV status not recorded). Some clones in this sample may be carry-over from other donors' samples. This chain connects TRBV27 to TRBJ2-2; D is possibly TRBD1 (6 bases). The sample in question was cultured PBMCs, obtained from culture after CMV antigen stimulation. DNA of the CDR3: TGTGCCAGCAGTTTAGCAGGGGTGGGGACCGGGGAGCTGTTTTTT. It is translated as CASSLAGVGTGELFF.